This T cell receptor beta chain was captured in a study of OX40 agonist ivuxolimab in advanced cancers. Study-wide context: People in dose escalation had one of these cancers: hepatocellular carcinoma, melanoma, renal cell or head and neck cancer. Regarding the study as a whole: In general, CD8+ T cells held more expanded clones than CD4+ did, on average.

Generated by immunoSEQ multiplex PCR, the TCRdb table keeps only in-frame clones and is missing some. Among about 79,000 clones listed, around 94% were seen once. In regard to this clone: Its cognate antigen is unknown.

No patient had autoimmune disease or received systemic immunosuppression. The germline V gene encodes CDR1 MNHEY and CDR2 SVGAGI. This CDR3 region has 13 residues. The V end lost 1 base, the J end lost 5 bases, and 8 bases lay between the germline ends. The sequenced sample was CD4+ or CD8+ T cells sorted from blood, obtained in a trial of the OX40 agonist ivuxolimab. This sequence joins TRBV6-5 and TRBJ1-2, with a tentative D call TRBD1 (6 bases). The receptor's source is an adult with an advanced solid tumor such as melanoma, head and neck, liver or kidney cancer. In DNA form, the CDR3 reads TGTGCCAGCAGTTACTTAGGGGGATATGGCTACACCTTC. Amino acids: CASSYLGGYGYTF.